This T cell receptor beta chain was captured by sequencing in a study of neurological immune-mediated disorders. 5'RACE generated cDNA with 10-nucleotide random UMIs. In TCRdb, the 5' RACE reads were re-called with MiXCR into one record per CDR3 protein. The table lists 60,000 to 85,000 distinct CDR3 sequences, roughly 4.5% of them singletons. The study, taken as a whole, reports: TCR-beta repertoires seemed private in all groups, with no expanded CDR3 amino acid sequences shared. HTLV-1-associated myelopathy had the most TCR clonal expansion, and multiple sclerosis had the least, less than healthy controls.

PBMCs numbering 2 million and stored at -80 C yielded the unsorted libraries. This clonotype was picked up a small number of times. The antigen is not known. This receptor was taken from an older woman with multiple sclerosis. Sequencing was carried out using PBMCs.

CDR3 DNA: TGCAGTGCCATTGACTACAATGAGCAGTTCTTC. Its protein is CSAIDYNEQFF. The chain is built from TRBV20-1 and TRBJ2-1; no reliable D call. Germline assignment: CDR1 DFQATT and CDR2 SNEGSKA (reference sequence). Trimming pared 6 bases from V and 3 bases from J, leaving 6 bases between. The CDR3 spans 11 residues.